This record concerns one T cell receptor delta chain sequence. Its antigen is undetermined. This DNA's translation and the protein TCRdb lists, from a much larger clone, do not match at residue 5, likely due to a read error; the protein shown is translated from the DNA. The CDR3 totals 20 residues. Looked up from germline, CDR1 is TSWWSYY and CDR2 is QGS. With 4 bases removed from V and 1 base from J, the gap between germline ends came to 28 bases. Vgamma9/Vdelta2+ and Vdelta2-negative gammadelta T cells were flow-sorted from PBMC for bulk sequencing. These data are taken from a study of γδ T cells in repeated Plasmodium falciparum infection. TRG and TRD sequences were obtained from every sorted gammadelta sample. TCRdb repeated clone calling on the multiplex PCR reads with CATT. The sample has approximately 93,000 delta-chain clones, over 0.9% seen once. Study conclusions and caveats: One small rural Malian village, predominantly a single ethnic group, supplied the cohort. Vgamma9/Vdelta2+ T cells showed a stable polyclonal repertoire with shared TCRgamma sequences. Vdelta2-negative gammadelta repertoires appeared less diverse and less shared in Malian than Australian children.

What was sequenced was gamma-delta T cells from blood. The source is a pool of human donors (malaria-infected and uninfected, not separated). This chain uses TRDV1 with TRDJ1, with D possibly TRDD3 on 6 matching bases. CDR3 coding DNA: TGTGCTCTTGGGGGAGGCGTAGCCTCCTCTCTTACTGGGTGCACCGATAAACTCATCTTT. It encodes CALGGGVASSLTGCTDKLIF.